This TCR beta chain is from a study of T cell changes during pregnancy in multiple sclerosis. TCRdb keeps only in-frame clones here, not all; method: immunoSEQ multiplex PCR. This sample yields tens of thousands of clones, of which 93% are seen a single time; around 3.7% belongs to the top ten. This clone was seen just once. V was pared by 3 bases and J by 3 bases, with 13 bases of the junction left unmatched. Germline CDR1 and CDR2: SGHVS and FNYEAQ. The CDR3 covers 17 residues. The chain is built from TRBV7-6 and TRBJ2-5, with 7 bases that match TRBD1. The sequence came from a female donor with multiple sclerosis, enrolled in a pregnancy study. This specimen was CD8+ T cells from peripheral blood mononuclear cells, taken in the second trimester of pregnancy. CDR3 loop: CASSFLFGTASEETQYF. Here the CDR3 DNA reads TGTGCCAGCAGCTTTTTATTCGGGACAGCCTCGGAAGAGACCCAGTACTTC.